Each of the 30 T cell receptor delta chains below was sequenced from the same sample in a study of gamma-delta chains in newborns, infants, children. TCRdb fed the reads to CATT. In the table there are about 3,100 delta-chain clones, about half of which are singletons. The sample consisted of blood. The receptors originated from a child who received the measles vaccine.

The chain carries TRDV1 and TRDJ1, with TRDD3 as a possible D gene (6 bases). Trimming removed 0 bases from V and 0 bases from J, with 26 bases in between. Germline CDR1 TSWWSYY, CDR2 QGS. The CDR3 is 21 residues long. CDR3 residues: CALGELRLSWGENLYTDKLIF. The CDR3 region has the DNA TGTGCTCTTGGGGAACTCCGTCTCTCATGGGGGGAGAACCTGTACACCGATAAACTCATCTTT.

The sample holds a few counts of this clone. This likely stems from a read error, as it lies one base from a far larger clone. The sample contains more than one DNA sequence encoding this CDR3. The V call is TRDV1, the J call TRDJ1, with 7 bases lining up with TRDD3. Germline lookup yields CDR1 TSWWSYY and CDR2 QGS. The CDR3 consists of 16 residues. CDR3 coding DNA: TGTGCTCCTGGGGGCGTCGAAGAGGAAATCACCGATAAACTCATCTTT. As protein: CAPGGVEEEITDKLIF.

On this clone: A much larger clone differs from this one at a single base, so this may be a read error. This chain joins TRDV2 and TRDJ2, with TRDD3 as a possible D gene (6 bases). Per germline, CDR1 GEAIGNYY and CDR2 EKD. V was shortened by 3 bases and J by 6 bases, with 19 bases between the two germline ends. The CDR3 runs 16 residues. The CDR3: CACDPMPHTGPAQLFF. In DNA form, the CDR3 reads TGTGCCTGTGACCCCATGCCCCATACTGGGCCAGCACAACTCTTCTTT.

This clone is medium-sized. CDR3 in DNA: TGTGCTCTTGGGGAAGGTTTATATTTATCTCTTACTGGGGGATATCTGGATAAACTCATCTTT. Protein product: CALGEGLYLSLTGGYLDKLIF. The rearrangement uses TRDV1 and TRDJ1, with 11 nucleotides matching TRDD3. Germline V gene sequence: CDR1 TSWWSYY, CDR2 QGS. V was pared by 2 bases and J by 5 bases, with 22 bases of the junction left unmatched. CDR3 length equals 21 residues.

As for this clone: A far larger clone differs by one base, so this is likely a read error. The V and J genes are TRDV1 and TRDJ1; possibly TRDD2 or TRDD3 for D (6 bases each). CDR1 TSWWSYY and CDR2 QGS come from the germline V gene. V was clipped by 2 bases and J by 3 bases, with 22 bases between them. CDR3 length equals 18 residues. The CDR3 protein is CALGESASYAGDADKLIF. Written as DNA, the CDR3 is TGTGCTCTTGGGGAATCAGCGTCCTACGCTGGGGATGCCGATAAACTCATCTTT.

This clone was observed a single time. A much larger clone lies a single base off, so this may be a read error. V and J are TRDV2 and TRDJ1; 10 nucleotides align to TRDD3. The V gene end was trimmed by 3 bases and the J gene end by 0 bases; junction bases not matched to a gene: 3. CDR1 and CDR2 from the germline V gene are GEAIGNYY and EKD. The CDR3 extends over 15 amino acids. The CDR3 protein is CACDATGGYTDKLIF. The CDR3 DNA sequence: TGTGCCTGTGACGCTACTGGGGGATACACCGATAAACTCATCTTT.

This clone has more than one count but fewer than ten. A much larger clone is a single base away; this may be a read error. The same CDR3 can be traced to other DNA sequences in this sample. This chain uses TRDV1 with TRDJ1, with unresolved D. V was cut by 5 bases and J by 8 bases, with 30 bases left in between. Germline loops: CDR1 TSWWSYY, CDR2 QGS. The CDR3 is 18 residues long. This chain's CDR3 is CALGYTGSRGSGREKLIF. The CDR3 coding sequence is TGTGCTCTTGGGTACACCGGGTCTCGGGGTTCCGGAAGAGAAAAACTCATCTTT.

This clone was seen once. The rearrangement links TRAV29/DV5 to TRDJ1; D is ambiguous. Germline assignment: CDR1 NSMFDY and CDR2 ISSIKDK. With 0 bases removed from V and 0 bases from J, the gap between germline ends came to 15 bases. CDR3 size: 16 residues. The CDR3 region is CAASVREDVYTDKLIF. The CDR3 nucleotides are TGTGCAGCAAGCGTCCGGGAAGACGTGTACACCGATAAACTCATCTTT. Full variable domain (outside the CDR3, taken from reference TRAV29/DV5 and TRDJ1): DQQVKQNSPSLSVQEGRISILNCDYTNSMFDYFLWYKKYPAEGPTFLISISSIKDKNEDGRFTVFLNKSAKHLSLHIVPSQPGDSAVYFCAASVREDVYTDKLIFGKGTRVTVEP.

This clone counts as medium-sized. This chain links TRDV1 with TRDJ2, with TRDD2 identical over 7 bases. There are 20 residues in the CDR3. CDR1 is TSWWSYY, CDR2 QGS, per germline. The ends lost 0 bases at V and 0 bases at J; junction bases unmatched: 13. The CDR3 sequence: CALGELALPSPGTLTAQLFF. For the CDR3, the DNA is TGTGCTCTTGGGGAACTAGCCCTTCCTTCCCCAGGGACTTTGACAGCACAACTCTTCTTT.

For this clone: A much larger clone sits a single nucleotide away, making a read error possible. This chain connects TRDV2 to TRDJ3, with D uncertain. The CDR3 length is 16 residues. Germline CDR1 GEAIGNYY, CDR2 EKD. CDR3 sequence (DNA): TGTGCCTATGACACTATGGGATCCTGGGACACCCGACAGATGTTTTTC. Protein: CAYDTMGSWDTRQMFF.

As concerns this clone: A read error may explain this, as a much larger clone is one base away. The V call is TRDV3, the J call TRDJ3; 7 nucleotides agree with TRDD2. The CDR3 loop spans 22 amino acids. Germline CDR1 is TVYSNPD and CDR2 is GDNSRS (reference sequence). The CDR3 is CAFPPSSVDPGRSSWDARQMFF. The CDR3 nucleotides are TGTGCCTTCCCTCCTTCCTCCGTCGATCCTGGCCGAAGCTCCTGGGACGCCCGACAGATGTTTTTC.

This clone is medium-sized by share. This chain uses TRDV2 with TRDJ3; perhaps TRDD3 as D (6 bases). The germline V gene encodes CDR1 GEAIGNYY and CDR2 EKD. This CDR3 has 20 residues. Trimming left V 0 bases short and J 0 bases short, with 17 bases between. This CDR3 reads CACDTGSGGPSSWDTRQMFF. The DNA for the CDR3 is TGTGCCTGTGACACCGGGAGTGGGGGTCCCAGCTCCTGGGACACCCGACAGATGTTTTTC.

This clone was detected once. This chain uses TRDV3 with TRDJ1; D may match TRDD2 or TRDD3 (8 bases each). CDR1 and CDR2 from the germline V gene are TVYSNPD and GDNSRS (reference sequence). This CDR3 is built from 21 residues. Trimming took 2 bases from V and 3 from J, leaving 37 bases between them. The chain's CDR3 is CAFFLTSYGYWGPPQADKLIF. The CDR3 region has the DNA TGTGCCTTTTTCCTCACTTCCTACGGGTACTGGGGGCCACCTCAAGCCGATAAACTCATCTTT.

Comments on this clone: A much larger clone sits a single nucleotide away, making a read error possible. Distinct nucleotide sequences in the sample also encode this CDR3. This chain connects TRDV1 to TRDJ1, with D maybe TRDD3 (6 bases). CDR1 is TSWWSYY and CDR2 is QGS in the germline V gene. This CDR3 contains 18 residues. Trimming stripped 2 bases from V and 4 bases from J, with 23 bases between. The CDR3 loop reads CALGELTAGGRRVDKLIF. The CDR3 DNA reads TGTGCTCTTGGGGAATTGACCGCCGGGGGGAGACGGGTCGATAAACTCATCTTT.

To note about this clone: A far larger clone differs by one base, so this is likely a read error. The chain employs TRDV1 and TRDJ1; 13 bases are a match to TRDD3. The CDR3 has 23 amino acids. Per germline, CDR1 TSWWSYY and CDR2 QGS. The junction had 27 bases not matched to a gene; V was cut back by 5 bases and J by 3 bases. The CDR3: CALGLDHIPPYKYWGIRADKLIF. DNA of the CDR3: TGTGCTCTTGGGCTTGACCACATCCCTCCCTACAAGTACTGGGGGATACGTGCCGATAAACTCATCTTT.

Of note for this clone: Mismatch with germline at one junction end may stem from a read error. Other DNA sequences from this sample encode an identical CDR3 as well. The chain has TRDV3 and TRDJ1, with D maybe TRDD3 (5 bases). The length of the CDR3 is 16 residues. CDR1 and CDR2 from the germline V gene are TVYSNPD and GDNSRS (reference sequence). Here the CDR3 reads CACCREVGCFDDKLIF. As DNA, the CDR3 is TGTGCCTGCTGTCGGGAGGTGGGGTGTTTTGACGATAAGCTCATCTTT.

This clone was seen a handful of times. The rearrangement links TRDV2 to TRDJ1, with 7 bases matching TRDD3. The CDR3 runs to 14 residues. V lost 5 bases, J lost 1 base, and 6 bases stayed unmatched. CDR1 and CDR2 from the germline V gene are GEAIGNYY and EKD. The CDR3 loop is CACVGLGATDKLIF. The CDR3 DNA sequence: TGTGCCTGTGTCGGGCTGGGGGCCACCGATAAACTCATCTTT.

Of note for this clone: This may stem from a read error, because a much larger clone lies one nucleotide away. The chain combines TRDV1 with TRDJ1, with 13 bases matching TRDD3. Per germline, CDR1 TSWWSYY and CDR2 QGS. The junction had 36 bases not matched to a gene; V was cut back by 2 bases and J by 0 bases. There are 28 residues in the CDR3. The CDR3 reads CALGENVPHSYPPYWGIRNLFYTDKLIF. CDR3 nucleotides: TGTGCTCTTGGGGAAAACGTCCCTCATTCCTACCCTCCGTACTGGGGGATACGGAACCTATTTTACACCGATAAACTCATCTTT.

As concerns this clone: This may arise from a read error, as a much more abundant clone is one base away. Other DNA sequences of this sample code for an identical CDR3. V usage is TRDV2 and J usage is TRDJ3, with TRDD3 matching over 10 bases. The CDR3 sequence is 18 residues long. The V segment lost 0 bases and the J segment 1 base; nucleotides outside the gene matches: 2. CDR1 is GEAIGNYY, CDR2 EKD, per germline. CDR3 nucleotide sequence: TGTGCCTGTGACACCGTACTGGGGGATTCCTGGGACACCCGACAGATGTTTTTC. This sequence encodes CACDTVLGDSWDTRQMFF.

Judged by abundance, this clone is medium-sized. This sequence joins TRDV1 and TRDJ1, with 11 bases that match TRDD3. Germline lookup yields CDR1 TSWWSYY and CDR2 QGS. The CDR3 is 25 residues long. The V gene end was trimmed by 2 bases and the J gene end by 0 bases; junction bases not matched to a gene: 29. CDR3 in DNA: TGTGCTCTTGGGGAAATCCCCCAAATTGGGCTTCACCTCCGATGGGGGATACGGGACACCGATAAACTCATCTTT. This gives the protein CALGEIPQIGLHLRWGIRDTDKLIF.

This clone is medium-sized. The gene calls are TRDV3 and TRDJ1; weak D call: TRDD3 (6 bases). V was shortened by 5 bases and J by 3 bases, with 22 bases between the two germline ends. This CDR3 region has 15 residues. Germline CDR1 TVYSNPD, CDR2 GDNSRS (reference sequence). The CDR3 DNA reads as TGTGCCCTCCTGCTTGGTACTGGGTTAGCCGATAAACTCATCTTT. Its translation: CALLLGTGLADKLIF.

This chain uses TRDV1 with TRDJ1; 11 bases match TRDD3. V trimming: 3 bases; J trimming: 0 bases; junction bases outside the gene matches: 21. Germline values: CDR1 TSWWSYY, CDR2 QGS. The CDR3 contains 22 residues. CDR3 nucleotides: TGTGCTCTTGGGGATCTTCCCACGGAGTACTGGGGGATAGGGGAAGACACCGATAAACTCATCTTT. This codes for CALGDLPTEYWGIGEDTDKLIF.

As to this clone: It may be a read error: a sequence one base away is much more abundant. The chain combines TRDV3 with TRDJ1; tentatively, D is TRDD3 (5 bases). Per the germline V gene, CDR1 is TVYSNPD and CDR2 is GDNSRS (reference sequence). This CDR3 spans 16 amino acids. The CDR3 sequence is CAFSYGSGLSTDRLIF. The CDR3 DNA reads as TGTGCCTTTAGCTACGGCTCTGGGTTGTCTACCGATAGACTCATCTTT.

The rearrangement joins TRDV1 to TRDJ1; 13 bases line up with TRDD3. The ends lost 4 bases at V and 3 bases at J; junction bases unmatched: 20. Germline loops: CDR1 TSWWSYY, CDR2 QGS. This CDR3 is built from 21 residues. The CDR3: CALGGPILRVLGDTSADKLIF. DNA of the CDR3: TGTGCTCTTGGGGGGCCTATCCTACGCGTACTGGGGGATACGTCAGCCGATAAACTCATCTTT.

As regards this clone: One base away lies a much larger clone, so this may be a sequencing read error. The chain uses TRDV1 and TRDJ1, with 10 bases that match TRDD3. V lost 2 bases, J lost 5 bases, and 32 bases stayed unmatched. Germline lookup yields CDR1 TSWWSYY and CDR2 QGS. This CDR3 is 24 amino acids long. The CDR3 region has the DNA TGTGCTCTTGGGGAAGCCTTTTGCCACCCCAATTCCGAAATGTACTGGGGGATGCGGGATAAACTCATCTTT. Encoded protein: CALGEAFCHPNSEMYWGMRDKLIF.

About this clone itself: A far more abundant clone sits one base away, making this likely a read error. The sample holds other DNA sequences that translate to the same CDR3. The V gene is TRDV1, the J gene TRDJ1; 8 bases match TRDD3. With 5 bases clipped from V and 2 bases from J, the junction kept 19 bases outside the gene matches. Germline V gene sequence: CDR1 TSWWSYY, CDR2 QGS. The CDR3 length is 19 residues. The CDR3 loop reads CALGPQRWGIVVGTDKLIF. The CDR3 DNA is TGTGCTCTTGGGCCACAGAGGTGGGGGATTGTCGTTGGAACCGATAAACTCATCTTT.

A remark on this clone: A much larger clone differs from this one at a single base, so this may be a read error. This chain uses TRDV1 with TRDJ1; 10 bases line up with TRDD3. The CDR3 has 22 amino acids. Germline CDR1 is TSWWSYY and CDR2 is QGS. The CDR3 DNA follows: TGTGCTTTTGGGGCCCCCTTCCTTCACTTTAGGTGGGGGATACCCTACACCGATAAACTCATCTTT. Its protein product is CAFGAPFLHFRWGIPYTDKLIF.

This clone has a handful of counts. At residue 15, the TCRdb amino acid sequence and the translated nucleotide sequence differ, so the protein here is the DNA translation. The chain couples TRDV3 to TRDJ1; 9 positions agree with TRDD3. Germline values: CDR1 TVYSNPD, CDR2 GDNSRS (reference sequence). This CDR3 is built from 17 residues. As DNA, the CDR3 is TGTGCCTTCAAATCGTACGCCTACTGGGGGAGAACCGATAAACCCATCTTT. Its protein is CAFKSYAYWGRTDKPIF.

This clone was seen a single time. This could be a read error, since a much larger clone is one nucleotide away. This chain uses TRDV3 with TRDJ1; D is ambiguous. From germline, CDR1 is TVYSNPD and CDR2 GDNSRS (reference sequence). The germline V and J ends were trimmed by 2 bases and 10 bases, with 17 bases remaining between them. The CDR3 extends over 12 amino acids. As DNA, the CDR3 is TGTGCCTTTTTTTCGCAACCGTCGAGACTCATCTTT. The encoded protein is CAFFSQPSRLIF.

A remark on this clone: With a far larger clone one base away, a read error is the likely cause. This chain joins TRDV1 and TRDJ1, with TRDD3 identical over 12 bases. The CDR3 runs 29 residues. Germline CDR1 reads TSWWSYY; CDR2 reads QGS. V shed 4 bases and J 2 bases; nucleotides not matched to a gene: 44. CDR3: CALGGLWPFLFNPGGYARGTARGTDKLIF. CDR3 DNA sequence: TGTGCTCTTGGGGGACTTTGGCCGTTCCTTTTCAACCCTGGGGGATACGCGCGGGGTACCGCGCGGGGTACCGATAAACTCATCTTT.